Below, 25 T cell receptor beta chains from the same sample are listed, as sequenced in a study of radiation and T cells in renal cell carcinoma (dated by TCRdb to 2018 to 2021). The library was produced with the immunoSEQ multiplex PCR assay. As stored in TCRdb, this immuneACCESS dataset retains in-frame rearrangements with V and J assigned. A fraction of the clones does not appear; measured against another copy, unresolved V genes explain less than half of the discrepancy, and the remainder lacks a known reason. The sample table records roughly 100,000 clones; 82% of these occur just once. Around 6.3% of the sample belongs to the ten largest clones. The label giving this sample's time point can be read as: baseline pretreatment blood. The treatment or condition label corresponds to: 15 Gy SBRT to primary tumor, nephrectomy 4 weeks later. Sequences were derived from blood, sampled from a patient whose treatment included radiotherapy and nephrectomy. The receptors were sampled from a man between 60 and 75 years old with renal cell carcinoma.

This clone has just a few counts. J is TRBJ1-1 and V is TRBV20-1; D gene unclear. Germline CDR1 reads DFQATT; CDR2 reads SNEGSKA (reference sequence). The CDR3 has 8 amino acids. The CDR3 protein is CRNTEAFF. CDR3 DNA: TGCAGGAACACTGAAGCTTTCTTT.

This clone was seen more than once but under ten times. J is TRBJ1-1 and V is TRBV9; no reliable D call. The V gene lost 4 bases and the J gene lost 0 bases, with 13 bases spanning the gap. The V gene's germline CDR1 is SGDLS and CDR2 YYNGEE. This CDR3 region has 15 residues. CDR3: CASSPSTALNTEAFF. The CDR3 DNA is TGTGCCAGCAGCCCGTCTACAGCTCTGAACACTGAAGCTTTCTTT.

The chain recombines TRBV7-3 with TRBJ2-1, with 11 positions matching TRBD2. Looked up from germline, CDR1 is SGHTA and CDR2 is FQGTGA. This CDR3 is 15 amino acids long. The V and J ends lost 3 bases and 8 bases, in that order; junction bases with no gene match: 6. The CDR3 loop is CASSFLAGGPYEQFF. The CDR3 region has the DNA TGTGCCAGCAGCTTTTTAGCGGGAGGGCCCTATGAGCAGTTCTTC.

The chain combines TRBV28 with TRBJ2-3; maybe TRBD2 (5 bases). CDR3 length equals 16 residues. Per the germline V gene, CDR1 is MDHEN and CDR2 is SYDVKM. Trimming stripped 5 bases from V and 2 bases from J, with 17 bases between. CDR3 sequence: CASSPRGLGSTDTQYF. The CDR3, as DNA: TGTGCCAGCAGTCCCCGGGGTTTAGGGTCCACAGATACGCAGTATTTT.

The chain is built from TRBV7-7 and TRBJ2-1; 9 nucleotides match TRBD2. Trimming removed 2 bases from V and 5 bases from J; junction bases left unmatched: 4. This CDR3 has 15 residues. The V gene's germline CDR1 is SSHAT and CDR2 FNYEAQ (reference sequence). CDR3 region: CASSLLLAGDNEQFF. CDR3 in DNA: TGTGCCAGCAGCTTACTTTTAGCGGGAGACAATGAGCAGTTCTTC.

The chain joins TRBV30 to TRBJ2-2, with 9 positions matching TRBD1. The CDR3 sequence is 21 residues long. Germline V gene sequence: CDR1 GTSNPN, CDR2 SVGIG (reference sequence). The V and J ends lost 3 bases and 4 bases, in that order; junction bases with no gene match: 24. The CDR3 loop is CAWSPFSGQGNPSIRTGELFF. In DNA, the CDR3 is TGTGCCTGGAGCCCTTTTAGCGGACAGGGGAACCCTTCAATCCGCACCGGGGAGCTGTTTTTT.

The rearrangement uses TRBV5-6 and TRBJ1-1; D may be TRBD1 (6 bases). The CDR3 is made up of 15 amino acids. Trimming shortened V by 4 bases and J by 6 bases, and 19 bases separated the two germline ends. Germline values: CDR1 SGHDT, CDR2 YYEEEE. The CDR3 coding sequence is TGTGCCAGCAGCGAGACCCCAGGGGTGTTACCTGAAGCTTTCTTT. Protein: CASSETPGVLPEAFF.

The rearrangement links TRBV29-1 to TRBJ1-2, with D tentatively TRBD1 (6 bases). CDR3 length equals 15 residues. Looked up from germline, CDR1 is SQVTM and CDR2 is ANQGSEA. V dropped 3 bases and J dropped 7 bases, with 21 bases sitting between them. As DNA, the CDR3 is TGCAGCGTTGAGGTGGGCGGGGGGACATACTCTGGCTACACCTTC. Translated, it gives CSVEVGGGTYSGYTF.

The rearrangement uses TRBV30 and TRBJ2-1; D uncertain. Trimming cost V 0 bases and J 2 bases, with 8 bases left between them. Germline assignment: CDR1 GTSNPN and CDR2 SVGIG (reference sequence). The CDR3 spans 14 residues. CDR3 sequence reads: CAWSVRSAYNEQFF. CDR3 nucleotide sequence: TGTGCCTGGAGTGTACGATCCGCCTACAATGAGCAGTTCTTC.

A single count supports this clone. CDR3 amino acids: CASSLSPGRSSGNTIYF. The CDR3 DNA reads TGTGCCAGCAGCCTCTCCCCGGGACGGTCCTCTGGAAACACCATATATTTT. The rearrangement links TRBV4-2 to TRBJ1-3, with a tentative D call TRBD1 (5 bases). Germline values: CDR1 LGHNA, CDR2 YNFKEQ. The CDR3 is 17 residues long. Trimming took off 4 bases at V and 0 bases at J, with 16 bases between the two ends.

The chain uses TRBV29-1 and TRBJ2-5; no firm D call. V lost 0 bases to trimming and J lost 0 bases, with 8 bases between them. CDR3 size: 14 residues. CDR1 and CDR2 from the germline V gene are SQVTM and ANQGSEA. CDR3 amino acids: CSVEDKQNQETQYF. The CDR3 DNA reads TGCAGCGTTGAAGACAAACAGAACCAAGAGACCCAGTACTTC.

This clone was recorded many times. This chain connects TRBV9 to TRBJ1-1, with no clear D. Germline loops: CDR1 SGDLS, CDR2 YYNGEE. This CDR3 contains 13 residues. Trimming cost V 1 base and J 11 bases, with 15 bases left between them. CDR3 sequence (DNA): TGTGCCAGCAGCGTAAGATCAGGCGGGGAGGCTTTCTTT. It specifies CASSVRSGGEAFF. The full variable domain, its missing parts supplied by reference TRBV9 and TRBJ1-1, is DSGVTQTPKHLITATGQRVTLRCSPRSGDLSVYWYQQSLDQGLQFLIQYYNGEERAKGNILERFSAQQFPDLHSELNLSSLELGDSALYFCASSVRSGGEAFFGQGTRLTVV.

This clone was seen a single time. The chain uses TRBV5-5 and TRBJ2-7, with D perhaps assigned TRBD1 or TRBD2 (5 bases each). V gave up 3 bases and J gave up 2 bases, with 9 bases separating them. CDR1 SGHKS and CDR2 YYEKEE come from the germline V gene (reference sequence). The CDR3 covers 13 residues. The DNA for the CDR3 is TGTGCCAGCAGCTCCGGGACCCCCTACGAGCAGTACTTC. The encoded protein is CASSSGTPYEQYF.

The rearrangement links TRBV18 to TRBJ2-7; possibly TRBD1 for D (6 bases). Looked up from germline, CDR1 is KGHSH and CDR2 is LQKENI. The V gene lost 5 bases and the J gene lost 4 bases, with 21 bases spanning the gap. This CDR3 is 16 amino acids long. The CDR3: CASSRRDNRGGYEQYF. In DNA form, the CDR3 reads TGTGCCAGCTCAAGAAGGGACAACCGCGGAGGTTACGAGCAGTACTTC.

In DNA, the CDR3 is TGTGCCAGCAGCCGAGGGTTCTCCTACGAGCAGTACTTC. Translation: CASSRGFSYEQYF. The chain combines TRBV28 with TRBJ2-7, with a tentative D call TRBD2 (5 bases). V shed 6 bases and J shed 0 bases, with 9 bases lying between them. The germline CDR1 and CDR2 sequences are MDHEN and SYDVKM. This CDR3 has 13 amino acids.

This sequence joins TRBV4-2 and TRBJ2-1; D is uncertain. Germline loops: CDR1 LGHNA, CDR2 YNFKEQ. This CDR3 spans 12 amino acids. V was pared by 4 bases and J by 8 bases, with 9 bases between. The CDR3 is CASSPPDDEQFF. CDR3 bases: TGTGCCAGCAGCCCCCCAGACGATGAGCAGTTCTTC.

The gene calls are TRBV18 and TRBJ1-2, with D perhaps matching TRBD1 (6 bases). The CDR3 contains 21 residues. V shed 0 bases and J shed 7 bases, with 33 bases lying between them. Germline assignment: CDR1 KGHSH and CDR2 LQKENI. The CDR3 region has the DNA TGTGCCAGCTCACCACCGCTTTTTCTTCCCACGCACTCGACAGGAGCCGGTGGCTACACCTTC. Its protein is CASSPPLFLPTHSTGAGGYTF.

The chain carries TRBV6-1 and TRBJ1-1; D not certain. Trimming took off 6 bases at V and 2 bases at J, with 10 bases between the two ends. Germline assignment: CDR1 MNHNS and CDR2 SASEGT. The CDR3 extends over 13 amino acids. The CDR3 sequence: CASRALYNTEAFF. The CDR3 DNA follows: TGTGCCAGCAGAGCGTTGTATAACACTGAAGCTTTCTTT.

This clone was detected a few times. V gene TRBV10-1 combines with J gene TRBJ2-7; weak D call: TRBD2 (5 bases). Germline V gives CDR1 WNHNN, CDR2 SYGVQD (reference sequence). Trimming pared 4 bases from V and 5 bases from J, leaving 15 bases between. The CDR3 has 14 residues. The CDR3 bases are TGCGCCAGCAGTGCCCCGACATCCGGGGACGAGCAGTACTTC. This translates into CASSAPTSGDEQYF.

The chain joins TRBV6-6 to TRBJ2-3; TRBD1 might be the D (5 bases). The CDR3 is 15 amino acids. Germline loops: CDR1 MNHNY, CDR2 SVGAGI (reference sequence). Between the trimmed V and J ends, which lost 7 bases and 0 bases, there was a span of 14 bases. CDR3 coding DNA: TGTGCCAGCATGGCAGGGCGGTCTAGCACAGATACGCAGTATTTT. Translating it yields CASMAGRSSTDTQYF.

This chain links TRBV27 with TRBJ2-3, with D perhaps TRBD2 (6 bases). In germline, CDR1 is MNHEY, CDR2 SMNVEV (reference sequence). The CDR3 is 15 residues long. Trimming shortened V by 1 base and J by 2 bases, and 10 bases separated the two germline ends. The CDR3 bases are TGTGCCAGCAGTTTATTGGGCGGGGTCACAGATACGCAGTATTTT. This gives the protein CASSLLGGVTDTQYF.

This chain joins TRBV5-6 and TRBJ2-7; TRBD1 matches at 7 bases. V was clipped by 4 bases and J by 3 bases; unmatched bases: 7. The CDR3 contains 14 residues. CDR1 and CDR2 from the germline V gene are SGHDT and YYEEEE. CDR3 residues: CASSHRDRFYEQYF. DNA for the CDR3: TGTGCCAGCAGCCATCGGGACAGATTCTACGAGCAGTACTTC. Based on the CDR3 plus reference TRBV5-6 and TRBJ2-7, the full variable domain is DAGVTQSPTHLIKTRGQQVTLRCSPKSGHDTVSWYQQALGQGPQFIFQYYEEEERQRGNFPDRFSGHQFPNYSSELNVNALLLGDSALYLCASSHRDRFYEQYFGPGTRLTVT.

The V call is TRBV4-1, the J call TRBJ1-1; D unresolved. The CDR3 runs 14 residues. The V gene's germline CDR1 is MGHRA and CDR2 YSYEKL. V shed 2 bases and J shed 0 bases, with 7 bases lying between them. CDR3 DNA: TGCGCCAGCAGCCAACCTTTGATGAACACTGAAGCTTTCTTT. It encodes CASSQPLMNTEAFF.

The gene calls are TRBV5-6 and TRBJ2-5; 9 bases align to TRBD2. The DNA end favors TRBJ2-7, so the J call may be wrong. This CDR3 has 16 residues. Germline CDR1 is SGHDT and CDR2 is YYEEEE. CDR3 sequence: CASSLGLREGRSEQYF. In DNA form, the CDR3 reads TGTGCCAGCAGCTTGGGCCTGCGGGAGGGCCGGAGCGAGCAGTACTTC.

The V gene is TRBV6-5, the J gene TRBJ2-1; perhaps D is TRBD1 or TRBD2 (5 bases each). This CDR3 has 12 residues. The V end lost 6 bases, the J end lost 10 bases, and 13 bases lay between the germline ends. Germline V lookup: CDR1 MNHEY, CDR2 SVGAGI. CDR3 nucleotides: TGTGCCAGCAGATTAACAGGACTCGAGCAGTTCTTC. Translation gives CASRLTGLEQFF.